Sequencing of this TCR beta chain was carried out in a study of OX40 agonist ivuxolimab in advanced cancers. In the study overall: Every 2 weeks, patients got intravenous ivuxolimab at one of six dose levels (0.01-10 mg/kg). Overall study findings and caveats: CD4+ and CD8+ T cells in blood underwent clonal expansion by week 6 at 0.1 to 3.0 mg/kg.

Here immunoSEQ multiplex PCR was the method, and the copy in TCRdb shows in-frame clones only, minus some. The sample lists 55,000 to 70,000 clones; around 81% were seen once. CDR1 is SGHAT, CDR2 FQDESV, per germline (reference sequence). J was trimmed by 3 bases and V by 5 bases; bases with no gene match: 10. The CDR3 contains 15 residues. To note about this clone: Its antigen is undetermined.

The rearrangement joins TRBV11-1 to TRBJ2-7, with TRBD1 matching over 7 bases. The sample consisted of CD4+ or CD8+ T cells sorted from blood, taken in a trial of the OX40 agonist ivuxolimab. The TCR sequence derives from an adult with an advanced solid tumor such as melanoma, head and neck, liver or kidney cancer. This CDR3 reads CASSTGETPFYEQYF. CDR3 nucleotides: TGTGCCAGCAGCACAGGGGAAACCCCATTCTACGAGCAGTACTTC.